This TCR beta chain appears in the sequencing data of a study of blood T cell repertoires in COVID-19. Turning to the study itself: The analysed material was cDNA or gDNA that came from T cells, B-cell-depleted T cells, or PBMCs.

CDR3 size: 17 residues. CDR1 SEHNR and CDR2 FQNEAQ come from the germline V gene (reference sequence). V shed 2 bases, J shed 0 bases, and the junction held 2 bases outside the gene matches. Authors' analysis steps: Estimation of nucleated cell counts relied on the amplification of reference gene primers. Libraries were prepared by immunoSEQ multiplex PCR; TCRdb keeps only in-frame clonotypes and omits some of them. Clone size and the V and J calls come from that table; the DNA yielded D and trimming. This sample yields 300,000 to 350,000 clones, of which 75% to 90% are seen a single time; around 6% belongs to the top ten.

This clonotype was obtained from a woman in her 50s with COVID-19, enrolled during active disease. J is TRBJ2-1 and V is TRBV7-9, with 12 bases identical to TRBD2. Sequencing was carried out using peripheral blood. CDR3 DNA: TGTGCCAGCAGCTTACTAGCGGGAGGGCCCTCCTACAATGAGCAGTTCTTC. Protein sequence: CASSLLAGGPSYNEQFF.